This T cell receptor (beta chain) was profiled in a study of regulatory T cells in long-lasting Graves disease. Study outcomes and limitations: Newly diagnosed Graves' patients exceeded persistent ones in TCR diversity. Under persistent disease, TRBV28, TRBJ1-2 and TRBJ2-5 were used preferentially. Blood alone, not thyroid tissue, was studied.

According to the study, TCR beta libraries were built with iRepertoire HTBI primers and CDR3-region Arm-PCR. Each CDR3 protein gets one entry after TCRdb re-called the multiplex PCR reads with MiXCR. The table lists about 300,000 distinct CDR3 sequences, more than 15% of them singletons. At least ten counts were recorded for this clonotype. The target antigen is unknown. The CDR3 sequence is 15 residues long. Germline-derived CDR1 and CDR2 are SNHLY and FYNNEI. V lost 6 bases, J lost 0 bases, and 5 bases stayed unmatched. Time point noted: newly diagnosed GD, antithyroid drugs for less than 3 months. PBMC-derived RNA was used for the TCR library. The patient group derived from an endocrinology department in Xi'an, China.

This sequence originates from a female donor with Graves disease. The chain couples TRBV2 to TRBJ1-5; 7 bases map to TRBD1. The sequencing used peripheral blood mononuclear cells (PBMCs), collected at new diagnosis, from a patient treated with antithyroid drugs. The CDR3 bases are TGTGCCAGCAGGGCCAACAGGGGTAGCAATCAGCCCCAGCATTTT. Encoded protein: CASRANRGSNQPQHF.